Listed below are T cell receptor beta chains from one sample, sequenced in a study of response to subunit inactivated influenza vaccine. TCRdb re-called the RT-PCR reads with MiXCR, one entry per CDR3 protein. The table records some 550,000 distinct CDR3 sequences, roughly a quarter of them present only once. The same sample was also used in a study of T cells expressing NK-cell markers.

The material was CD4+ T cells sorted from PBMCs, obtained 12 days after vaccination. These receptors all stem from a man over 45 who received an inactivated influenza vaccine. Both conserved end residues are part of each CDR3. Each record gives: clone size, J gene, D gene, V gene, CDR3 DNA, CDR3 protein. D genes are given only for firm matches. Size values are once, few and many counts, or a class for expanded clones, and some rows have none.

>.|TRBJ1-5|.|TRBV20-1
TGCTCCGTCCCCGGATTTAGCAATCAGCCCCAGCATTTT
CSVPGFSNQPQHF
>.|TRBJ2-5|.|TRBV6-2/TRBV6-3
TGTGCCAGCAGTTACGGTAGGGGGTACCAAGAGACCCAGTACTTC
CASSYGRGYQETQYF
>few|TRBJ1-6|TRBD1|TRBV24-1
TGTGCCACAACCGGGACAGGGGCTTCACCCCTCCACTTT
CATTGTGASPLHF
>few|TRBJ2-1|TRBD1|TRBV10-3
TGTGCCATCAGTGCCTCGCGGGACAGGGGTGATGAGCAGTTCTTC
CAISASRDRGDEQFF
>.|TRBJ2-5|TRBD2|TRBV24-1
TGTGCCACCAGTGACCCCACTAGCGGGACCGAAGAGACCCAGTACTTC
CATSDPTSGTEETQYF
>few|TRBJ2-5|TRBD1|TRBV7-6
TGTGCCAGCAGCTCATTCCGGGACAGGGACCCAGAGACCCAGTACTTC
CASSSFRDRDPETQYF
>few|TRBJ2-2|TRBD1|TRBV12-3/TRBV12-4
TGTGCCAGCAGCCAGGACAGGGTTTCGGGCGGGGAGCTGTTTTTT
CASSQDRVSGGELFF
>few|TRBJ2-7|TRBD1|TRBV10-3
TGTGCCATCGGCGGGACAGGGTACGAGCAGTACTTC
CAIGGTGYEQYF
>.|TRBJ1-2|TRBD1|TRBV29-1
TGCAGCGGGGCCTGGGACAGGTCTGGCTACACCTTC
CSGAWDRSGYTF
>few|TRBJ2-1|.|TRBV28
TGTGCCAGCAGTTTGGTAGCATACGAGCAGTTCTTC
CASSLVAYEQFF
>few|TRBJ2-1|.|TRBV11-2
TGTGCCAGCAGCCGCCTCCCTCCGGGACACAGCTCCTACAATGAGCAGTTCTTC
CASSRLPPGHSSYNEQFF
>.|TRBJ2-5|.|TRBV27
TGTGCCAGCAGTTTAAGACGGAAAGAGACCCAGTACTTC
CASSLRRKETQYF
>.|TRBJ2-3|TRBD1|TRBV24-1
TGTGCCACCAGTGACCCGGGACAGGGTAGAGATACGCAGTATTTT
CATSDPGQGRDTQYF
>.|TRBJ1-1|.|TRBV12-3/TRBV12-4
TGTGCCAGCTGTGAAAGGGGCGTAGGGGACACTGAAGCTTTCTTT
CASCERGVGDTEAFF
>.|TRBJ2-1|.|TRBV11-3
TGTGCCAGCAGCTTAAGGTGGGGTAATGAGCAGTTCTTC
CASSLRWGNEQFF